One sample yielded the 10 T cell receptor beta chains listed below, sequenced in a study of T cell changes during pregnancy in multiple sclerosis. The data were produced by immunoSEQ multiplex PCR, yet TCRdb's version contains in-frame clones alone and is incomplete. The sample contains about 75,000 clones, about 89% of which appear only once. The sequences come from CD4+ T cells from peripheral blood mononuclear cells, collected before pregnancy. All receptors come from a female donor with multiple sclerosis, enrolled in a pregnancy study.

In DNA, the CDR3 is TGCAGCGTTCGACGGGGGGGGACGAATGAAAAACTGTTTTTT. As protein: CSVRRGGTNEKLFF. The V gene is TRBV29-1, the J gene TRBJ1-4; a possible D gene is TRBD1 (5 bases). The CDR3 contains 14 residues. Germline CDR1 SQVTM, CDR2 ANQGSEA. The germline V and J ends were trimmed by 5 bases and 5 bases, with 15 bases remaining between them.

The rearrangement links TRBV7-2 to TRBJ2-7, with 9 bases fitting TRBD2. The J segment lost 2 bases and the V segment lost 5 bases, leaving 10 bases of the junction unmatched. Germline V lookup: CDR1 SGHTA, CDR2 FQGNSA. This CDR3 is 16 amino acids long. This CDR3 is CASSLIGGGAAYEQYF. CDR3 DNA: TGTGCCAGCAGCCTTATAGGCGGGGGGGCAGCCTACGAGCAGTACTTC. The variable domain in full, with the rest retrieved from reference TRBV7-2 and TRBJ2-7, is GAGVSQSPSNKVTEKGKDVELRCDPISGHTALYWYRQSLGQGLEFLIYFQGNSAPDKSGLPSDRFSAERTGGSVSTLTIQRTQQEDSAVYLCASSLIGGGAAYEQYFGPGTRLTVT.

The chain combines TRBV9 with TRBJ2-2, with 7 bases that match TRBD2. Germline lookup yields CDR1 SGDLS and CDR2 YYNGEE. The CDR3 runs 15 residues. With 1 base clipped from V and 4 bases from J, the junction kept 4 bases outside the gene matches. CDR3 DNA: TGTGCCAGCAGCGTATCGGGGGGTCGCACCGGGGAGCTGTTTTTT. Its protein is CASSVSGGRTGELFF. The full variable domain, rest sourced from reference TRBV9 and TRBJ2-2, is DSGVTQTPKHLITATGQRVTLRCSPRSGDLSVYWYQQSLDQGLQFLIQYYNGEERAKGNILERFSAQQFPDLHSELNLSSLELGDSALYFCASSVSGGRTGELFFGEGSRLTVL.

This clone was detected only a few times. The rearrangement links TRBV2 to TRBJ2-7, with D unresolved. From germline, CDR1 is SNHLY and CDR2 FYNNEI. The CDR3 has 14 amino acids. Trimming left V 4 bases short and J 1 base short, with 11 bases between. The CDR3 DNA reads TGTGCCAGCAGTGTCTCTCCCACTTCCTACGAGCAGTACTTC. The encoded protein is CASSVSPTSYEQYF.

The chain combines TRBV14 with TRBJ2-3; D not resolved. Germline V gene data show CDR1 as SGHDN and CDR2 as FVKESK. There are 12 residues in the CDR3. The germline V and J ends were trimmed by 1 base and 8 bases, with 7 bases remaining between them. The CDR3 spells CASSQVSSTQYF. The CDR3 DNA follows: TGTGCCAGCAGCCAAGTATCGTCTACGCAGTATTTT.

The gene calls are TRBV19 and TRBJ2-3, with D maybe TRBD2 (6 bases). The CDR3 spans 13 residues. Deletions cut 5 bases from V and 4 bases from J, with 10 bases between. Germline V CDR1 and CDR2: LNHDA, SQIVND (reference sequence). The CDR3 DNA sequence: TGTGCCAGTAGTCCGACTAGGTCAGATACGCAGTATTTT. It translates to CASSPTRSDTQYF.

The V gene is TRBV6-5, the J gene TRBJ2-3; TRBD2 agrees at 9 bases. Losses at the gene ends were 0 bases for V and 7 bases for J; bases not matched to a gene: 2. The CDR3 is 14 amino acids. The V gene's germline CDR1 is MNHEY and CDR2 SVGAGI. CDR3 nucleotides: TGTGCCAGCAGTTACTCGACTAGCGGAAATACGCAGTATTTT. This translates into CASSYSTSGNTQYF.

This clone occurred a few times. The chain is built from TRBV4-1 and TRBJ1-1; D remains unclear. Germline CDR1 is MGHRA and CDR2 is YSYEKL. The V gene lost 2 bases and the J gene lost 7 bases, with 20 bases spanning the gap. The CDR3 loop spans 16 amino acids. CDR3 loop: CASSQPTRQLGSEAFF. CDR3 DNA sequence: TGCGCCAGCAGCCAACCCACCAGACAACTAGGCAGTGAAGCTTTCTTT.

The gene calls are TRBV19 and TRBJ2-3; weak D call: TRBD2 (5 bases). The CDR3 length is 17 residues. CDR1 is LNHDA and CDR2 is SQIVND in the germline V gene (reference sequence). Trimming took 5 bases from V and 0 from J, leaving 18 bases between them. CDR3 DNA: TGTGCCAGTAGTCCCAGCGGAGATACAACTAGCACAGATACGCAGTATTTT. Its translation is CASSPSGDTTSTDTQYF.

The chain couples TRBV2 to TRBJ2-1; 10 bases align to TRBD2. Germline-derived CDR1 and CDR2 are SNHLY and FYNNEI. The CDR3 runs to 16 residues. The V gene end was trimmed by 5 bases and the J gene end by 2 bases; junction bases not matched to a gene: 6. The CDR3 DNA reads TGTGCCAGCAGTATTTCTAGCGGGAGCCCCTACAATGAGCAGTTCTTC. This translates into CASSISSGSPYNEQFF.